Shown below are 17 T cell receptor beta chains from a single sample sequenced in a study of blood T cell repertoires in COVID-19. The table came from immunoSEQ multiplex PCR; TCRdb's copy has only in-frame clones and leaves some out. The table has roughly 150,000 clones, 79% seen once. The sequencing input was PBMCs or T cells enriched from blood (not recorded which). The origin of the receptors is a woman in her seventies in a cohort exposed to, infected with or recovered from COVID-19 (not recorded which).

The sample holds many counts of this clone. The chain uses TRBV10-3 and TRBJ1-5, with D maybe TRBD1 (5 bases). Germline values: CDR1 ENHRY, CDR2 SYGVKD. This CDR3 contains 14 residues. The V and J ends lost 3 bases and 1 base respectively, with 7 bases between them. The CDR3 region is CAISEQVSNQPQHF. CDR3 nucleotides: TGTGCCATCAGTGAACAGGTCAGCAATCAGCCCCAGCATTTT.

This clone was counted a few times. The genes are TRBV5-6 and TRBJ1-5; maybe TRBD1 (6 bases). CDR1 is SGHDT, CDR2 YYEEEE, per germline. V gave up 3 bases and J gave up 3 bases, with 10 bases separating them. The CDR3 is made up of 14 amino acids. Here the CDR3 reads CASSSTGSNQPQHF. CDR3 nucleotide sequence: TGTGCCAGCAGCTCTACAGGGTCCAATCAGCCCCAGCATTTT. Drawing the rest from reference TRBV5-6 and TRBJ1-5, the complete variable domain is DAGVTQSPTHLIKTRGQQVTLRCSPKSGHDTVSWYQQALGQGPQFIFQYYEEEERQRGNFPDRFSGHQFPNYSSELNVNALLLGDSALYLCASSSTGSNQPQHFGDGTRLSIL.

This clone was counted at least ten times. The chain carries TRBV19 and TRBJ2-2, with TRBD2 matching over 13 bases. Germline lookup yields CDR1 LNHDA and CDR2 SQIVND (reference sequence). The CDR3 has 15 amino acids. Germline trimming cut 8 bases from V and 6 bases from J; bases unmatched to any gene: 6. The CDR3 sequence: CASGGTSGTAGELFF. CDR3 sequence (DNA): TGTGCCAGTGGGGGGACTAGCGGGACGGCCGGGGAGCTGTTTTTT. Complete variable domain (other parts from reference TRBV19 and TRBJ2-2): DGGITQSPKYLFRKEGQNVTLSCEQNLNHDAMYWYRQDPGQGLRLIYYSQIVNDFQKGDIAEGYSVSREKKESFPLTVTSAQKNPTAFYLCASGGTSGTAGELFFGEGSRLTVL.

This chain links TRBV5-1 with TRBJ1-1; TRBD1 matches at 12 bases. J lost 8 bases, V lost 3 bases, and 8 bases had no gene match. This CDR3 contains 15 residues. CDR1 and CDR2 (germline): SGHRS, YFSETQ. Here the CDR3 DNA reads TGCGCCAGCAGCTGGGGGGACAGGGGGCCGAAAGAAGCTTTCTTT. Translated, it gives CASSWGDRGPKEAFF.

The chain combines TRBV18 with TRBJ1-1, with D possibly matching TRBD1 (5 bases). CDR3 size: 16 residues. Trimming removed 3 bases from V and 0 bases from J, with 14 bases in between. Germline CDR1 KGHSH, CDR2 LQKENI. The chain's CDR3 is CASSPSQATMNTEAFF. The DNA of the CDR3 is TGTGCCAGCTCACCCTCACAGGCCACCATGAACACTGAAGCTTTCTTT.

This chain links TRBV28 with TRBJ1-1; D is perhaps TRBD1 (5 bases). Deletions cut 6 bases from V and 5 bases from J, with 19 bases between. CDR1 is MDHEN, CDR2 SYDVKM, per germline. This CDR3 region has 15 residues. CDR3 sequence (DNA): TGTGCCAGCAGCCGAGTCCAGGGTCTGGGAACTGAAGCTTTCTTT. Translated: CASSRVQGLGTEAFF.

The chain recombines TRBV19 with TRBJ1-5; D uncertain. Trimming shortened V by 4 bases and J by 5 bases, and 12 bases separated the two germline ends. Germline V lookup: CDR1 LNHDA, CDR2 SQIVND (reference sequence). The CDR3 has 14 amino acids. The CDR3 nucleotides are TGTGCCAGTAGTAGGAGGGCAGACCATCAGCCCCAGCATTTT. Residues: CASSRRADHQPQHF.

This chain connects TRBV7-3 to TRBJ2-1, with TRBD2 identical over 11 bases. Losses at the gene ends were 0 bases for V and 9 bases for J; bases not matched to a gene: 16. Germline-derived CDR1 and CDR2 are SGHTA and FQGTGA. The CDR3 spans 19 residues. The CDR3 protein is CASSLTHSLRLAGGFEQFF. In DNA, the CDR3 is TGTGCCAGCAGCTTAACCCATAGCTTGAGGCTAGCGGGAGGTTTTGAGCAGTTCTTC.

The rearrangement links TRBV9 to TRBJ1-6; 9 bases are shared with TRBD1. The CDR3 length is 15 residues. The V and J ends lost 0 bases and 9 bases, in that order; junction bases with no gene match: 4. Germline lookup yields CDR1 SGDLS and CDR2 YYNGEE. As DNA, the CDR3 is TGTGCCAGCAGCGTAGGTTGGGACAGGGTTTCACCCCTCCACTTT. Translated, it gives CASSVGWDRVSPLHF.

The V call is TRBV27, the J call TRBJ2-2; 7 bases are shared with TRBD2. J was trimmed by 4 bases and V by 8 bases; bases with no gene match: 7. This CDR3 is built from 14 residues. Germline values: CDR1 MNHEY, CDR2 SMNVEV (reference sequence). CDR3 residues: CASGGTIRTGELFF. The CDR3 DNA follows: TGTGCCAGCGGGGGGACTATACGCACCGGGGAGCTGTTTTTT.

This chain uses TRBV12-3 or TRBV12-4 with TRBJ2-5; D ambiguous. The CDR3 runs 12 residues. V lost 7 bases to trimming and J lost 7 bases, with 13 bases between them. Here the CDR3 DNA reads TGTGCCAGCACCCTGGGTCGAGGGACCCAGTACTTC. Amino acids: CASTLGRGTQYF.

The chain couples TRBV11-3 to TRBJ2-7, with a tentative D call TRBD1 (6 bases). V was cut by 2 bases and J by 0 bases, with 17 bases left in between. The CDR3 is 17 amino acids. The V gene's germline CDR1 is SGHNT and CDR2 YENEEA. CDR3 bases: TGTGCCAGCAGCTTAAGTTTGTTACGGGACAACTCCTACGAGCAGTACTTC. It specifies CASSLSLLRDNSYEQYF.

The V and J genes are TRBV28 and TRBJ2-7, with D possibly being TRBD2 (6 bases). Trimming shortened V by 7 bases and J by 1 base, and 14 bases separated the two germline ends. This CDR3 spans 14 amino acids. Looked up from germline, CDR1 is MDHEN and CDR2 is SYDVKM. In nucleotides, the CDR3 is TGTGCCAGCACTACCGGGACTTTATCCTACGAGCAGTACTTC. As protein: CASTTGTLSYEQYF.

The rearrangement links TRBV7-9 to TRBJ2-7; 8 bases are shared with TRBD2. The V segment lost 5 bases and the J segment 5 bases; nucleotides outside the gene matches: 8. Germline-derived CDR1 and CDR2 are SEHNR and FQNEAQ (reference sequence). The CDR3 is made up of 14 amino acids. The CDR3 sequence: CASSKREFGHEQYF. In nucleotides, the CDR3 is TGTGCCAGCAGCAAGCGGGAGTTCGGCCACGAGCAGTACTTC.

The chain's CDR3 is CASSVGQINSPLHF. DNA for the CDR3: TGTGCCAGCAGTGTCGGACAGATTAATTCACCCCTCCACTTT. This chain links TRBV27 with TRBJ1-6; the D gene is possibly TRBD1 (6 bases). With 5 bases removed from V and 6 bases from J, the gap between germline ends came to 11 bases. The CDR3 consists of 14 residues. Germline V gene sequence: CDR1 MNHEY, CDR2 SMNVEV (reference sequence).

The V and J genes are TRBV3-1 (or the pseudogene TRBV3-2) and TRBJ2-2; D gene unclear. V lost 8 bases, J lost 6 bases, and 16 bases lay in between. CDR3 size: 14 residues. Germline values: CDR1 LGHDT, CDR2 YNNKEL (reference sequence). CDR3 DNA sequence: TGTGCCAGCTCGGAGAATCCGAGCGCCGGGGAGCTGTTTTTT. Its translation is CASSENPSAGELFF.

This chain uses TRBV19 with TRBJ2-5; 12 bases map to TRBD2. Germline trimming cut 2 bases from V and 7 bases from J; bases unmatched to any gene: 2. Germline V gene data show CDR1 as LNHDA and CDR2 as SQIVND (reference sequence). The CDR3 length is 14 residues. For the CDR3, the DNA is TGTGCCAGTAGTATACTAGCGGGAGGGAGGACCCAGTACTTC. It encodes CASSILAGGRTQYF.